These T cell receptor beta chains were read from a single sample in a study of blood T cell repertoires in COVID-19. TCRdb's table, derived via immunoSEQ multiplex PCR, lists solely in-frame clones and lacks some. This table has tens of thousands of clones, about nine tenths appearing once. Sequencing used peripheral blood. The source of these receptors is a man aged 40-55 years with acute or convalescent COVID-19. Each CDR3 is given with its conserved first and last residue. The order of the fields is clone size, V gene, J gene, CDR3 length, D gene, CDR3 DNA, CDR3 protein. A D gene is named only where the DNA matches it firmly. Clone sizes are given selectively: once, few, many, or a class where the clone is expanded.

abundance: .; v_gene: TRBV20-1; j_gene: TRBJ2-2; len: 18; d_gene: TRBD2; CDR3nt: TGCAGTGCTAGTAGGTTTACTAGCGGAGGGCCGGGCACCGGGGAGCTGTTTTTT; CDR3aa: CSASRFTSGGPGTGELFF
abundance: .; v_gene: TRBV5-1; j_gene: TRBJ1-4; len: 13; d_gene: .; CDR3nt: TGCGCCAGCAGCTTGACAGGGAATGAAAAACTGTTTTTT; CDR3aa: CASSLTGNEKLFF
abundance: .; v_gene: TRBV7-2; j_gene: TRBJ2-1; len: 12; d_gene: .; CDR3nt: TGTGCCAGCAGCGCAGGAGGAAATGAGCAGTTCTTC; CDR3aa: CASSAGGNEQFF
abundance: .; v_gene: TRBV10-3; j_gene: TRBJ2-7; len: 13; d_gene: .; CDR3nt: TGTGCCATCAGTTCTCAGGACAGCTACGAGCAGTACTTC; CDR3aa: CAISSQDSYEQYF
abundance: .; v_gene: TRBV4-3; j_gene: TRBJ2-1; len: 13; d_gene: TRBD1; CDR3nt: TGCGCCAGCAGCCAAGGTCGGGACAGGGAGCAGTTCTTC; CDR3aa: CASSQGRDREQFF
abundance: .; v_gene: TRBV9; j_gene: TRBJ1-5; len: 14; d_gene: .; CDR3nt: TGTGCCAGCAGCGTTGGGGGGAGCAATCAGCCCCAGCATTTT; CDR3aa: CASSVGGSNQPQHF
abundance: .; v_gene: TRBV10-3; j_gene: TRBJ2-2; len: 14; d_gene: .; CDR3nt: TGTGCCATCAGCACCGGTAGCGTGGCCGGGGAGCTGTTTTTT; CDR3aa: CAISTGSVAGELFF
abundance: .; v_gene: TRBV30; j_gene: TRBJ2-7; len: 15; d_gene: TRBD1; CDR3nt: TGTGCCTGCGTCCCGGGACAGGGATCCACCTACGAGCAGTACTTC; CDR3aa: CACVPGQGSTYEQYF
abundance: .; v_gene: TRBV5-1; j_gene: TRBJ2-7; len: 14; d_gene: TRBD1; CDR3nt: TGCGCCATAGCCCCGGGACAGGGGGCGCGGGAGCAGTACTTC; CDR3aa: CAIAPGQGAREQYF
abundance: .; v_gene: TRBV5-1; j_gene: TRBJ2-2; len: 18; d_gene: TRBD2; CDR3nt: TGCGCCAGCAGCTCCGGACTAGCGGGAGGCTCGAACACCGGGGAGCTGTTTTTT; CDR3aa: CASSSGLAGGSNTGELFF
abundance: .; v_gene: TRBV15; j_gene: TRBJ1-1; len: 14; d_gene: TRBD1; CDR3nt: TGTGCCACCAGTGATACAGGGGTGGCTACTGAAGCTTTCTTT; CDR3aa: CATSDTGVATEAFF
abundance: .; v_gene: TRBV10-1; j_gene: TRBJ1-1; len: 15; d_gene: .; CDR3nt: TGCGCCAGCAGTGAGTCCCCCGGGACATGGGGAATAGCTTTCTTT; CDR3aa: CASSESPGTWGIAFF
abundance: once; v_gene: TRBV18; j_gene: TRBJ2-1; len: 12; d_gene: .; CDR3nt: TGTGCCAGCTCACTACAGGGCAATGAGCAGTTCTTC; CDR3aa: CASSLQGNEQFF
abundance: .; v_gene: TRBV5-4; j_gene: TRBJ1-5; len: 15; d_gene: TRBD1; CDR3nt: TGTGCCAGCAGCCAGGGACAGGGGAAGGATCAGCCCCAGCATTTT; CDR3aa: CASSQGQGKDQPQHF
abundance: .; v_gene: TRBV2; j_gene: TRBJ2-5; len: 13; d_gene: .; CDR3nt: TGTGCCTCACTGGGGCAGACCCAAGAGACCCAGTACTTC; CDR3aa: CASLGQTQETQYF
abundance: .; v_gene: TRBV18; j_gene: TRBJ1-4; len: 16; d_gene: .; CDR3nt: TGTGCCAGCTCACCGTACTACGGGGCAACTAATGAAAAACTGTTTTTT; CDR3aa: CASSPYYGATNEKLFF
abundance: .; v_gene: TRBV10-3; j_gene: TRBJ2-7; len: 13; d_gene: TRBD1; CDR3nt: TGTGCCATCAGCCCGGGACAGGGATTCGAGCAGTACTTC; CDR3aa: CAISPGQGFEQYF
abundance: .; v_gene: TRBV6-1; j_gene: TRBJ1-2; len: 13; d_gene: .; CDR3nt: TGTGCCAGCAGTGAAGCGGCAGGTGGTGGCTACACCTTC; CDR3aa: CASSEAAGGGYTF
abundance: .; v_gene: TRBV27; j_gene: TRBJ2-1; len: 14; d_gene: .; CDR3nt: TGTGCCAGCAGTTTTAGGCCAACAGGCGATGAGCAGTTCTTC; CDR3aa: CASSFRPTGDEQFF
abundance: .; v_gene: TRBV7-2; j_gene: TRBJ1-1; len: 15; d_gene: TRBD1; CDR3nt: TGTGCCAGCAGAACCGAGGGGGCGCGGAACACTGAAGCTTTCTTT; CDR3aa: CASRTEGARNTEAFF
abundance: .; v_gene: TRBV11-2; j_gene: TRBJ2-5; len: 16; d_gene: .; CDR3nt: TGTGCCAGCAGCTTAGATCGGTCAGGGGAAGGTGAGACCCAGTACTTC; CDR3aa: CASSLDRSGEGETQYF
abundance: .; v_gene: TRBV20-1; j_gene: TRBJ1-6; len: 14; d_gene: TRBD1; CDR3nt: TGCAGTGCTAGTGAGACAGGGGCAAATTCACCCCTCCACTTT; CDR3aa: CSASETGANSPLHF
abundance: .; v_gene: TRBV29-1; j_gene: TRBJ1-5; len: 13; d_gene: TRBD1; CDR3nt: TGCAGCGCCAGAGGACAGGGGGGACAGCCCCAGCATTTT; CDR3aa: CSARGQGGQPQHF
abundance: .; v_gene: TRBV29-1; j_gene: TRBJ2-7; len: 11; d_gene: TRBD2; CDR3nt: TGCAGCGCTCTAGCGGACTACGAGCAGTACTTC; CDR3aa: CSALADYEQYF
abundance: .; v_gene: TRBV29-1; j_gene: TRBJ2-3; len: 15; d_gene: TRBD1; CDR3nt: TGCAGCGTTGAAGGTGGGGACAGGGGTGCAGATACGCAGTATTTT; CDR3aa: CSVEGGDRGADTQYF
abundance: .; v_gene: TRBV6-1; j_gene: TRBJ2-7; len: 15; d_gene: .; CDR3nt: TGTGCCAGCAGTGAATATGGGACAAGTCCCTACGAGCAGTACTTC; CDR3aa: CASSEYGTSPYEQYF
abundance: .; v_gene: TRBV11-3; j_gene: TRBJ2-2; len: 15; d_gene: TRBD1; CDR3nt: TGTGCCAGCAGCCCCCGGACAGGGGATACCGGGGAGCTGTTTTTT; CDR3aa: CASSPRTGDTGELFF
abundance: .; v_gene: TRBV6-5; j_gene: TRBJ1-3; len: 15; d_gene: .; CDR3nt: TGTGCCAGCAGTTACAAAGGGGTCTCTGGAAACACCATATATTTT; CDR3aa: CASSYKGVSGNTIYF
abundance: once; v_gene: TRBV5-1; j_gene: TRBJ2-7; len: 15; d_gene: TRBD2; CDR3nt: TGCGCCAGCAGCTTGGAGGGTAGCGGGAGTCTTGAGCAGTACTTC; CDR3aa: CASSLEGSGSLEQYF
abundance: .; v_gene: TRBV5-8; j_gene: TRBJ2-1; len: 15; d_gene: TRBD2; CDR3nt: TGTGCCAGCACCCTACTAGCGGGAGGGCCGGGGGAGCAGTTCTTC; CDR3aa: CASTLLAGGPGEQFF
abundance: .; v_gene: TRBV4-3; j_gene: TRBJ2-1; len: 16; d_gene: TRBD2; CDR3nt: TGCGCCAGCAGCCAAAGGGTAGCGGGAGGGAACAATGAGCAGTTCTTC; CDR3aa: CASSQRVAGGNNEQFF
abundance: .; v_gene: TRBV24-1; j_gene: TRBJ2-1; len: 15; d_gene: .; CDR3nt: TGTGCCACCAGTGACCCTAAGAGATTCTACAATGAGCAGTTCTTC; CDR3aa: CATSDPKRFYNEQFF
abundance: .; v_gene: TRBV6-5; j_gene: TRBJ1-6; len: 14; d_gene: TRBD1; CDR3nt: TGTGCCAGCAACGTGAGGGGGCGCGATTCACCCCTCCACTTT; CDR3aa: CASNVRGRDSPLHF
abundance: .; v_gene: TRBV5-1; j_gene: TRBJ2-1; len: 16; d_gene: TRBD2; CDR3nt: TGCGCCAGCAGCTTGGTTCCGGGAGGTACCTACAATGAGCAGTTCTTC; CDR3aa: CASSLVPGGTYNEQFF
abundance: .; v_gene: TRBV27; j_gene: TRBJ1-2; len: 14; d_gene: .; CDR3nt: TGTGCCAGCAAGAGCGGACAGCGGTTAAATGGCTACACCTTC; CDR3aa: CASKSGQRLNGYTF
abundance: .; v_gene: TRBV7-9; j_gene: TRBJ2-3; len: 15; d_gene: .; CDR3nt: TGTGCCAGCAGCTTAGTGGGGAGTATAAAAGATACGCAGTATTTT; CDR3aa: CASSLVGSIKDTQYF
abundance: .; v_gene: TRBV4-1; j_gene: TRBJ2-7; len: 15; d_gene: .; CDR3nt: TGCGCCAGCAGCCAAGTTGGCGGTAGCTCCTACGAGCAGTACTTC; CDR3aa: CASSQVGGSSYEQYF
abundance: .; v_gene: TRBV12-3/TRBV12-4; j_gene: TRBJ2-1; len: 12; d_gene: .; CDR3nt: TGTGCCAGCACGAGCTCCTACAATGAGCAGTTCTTC; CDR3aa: CASTSSYNEQFF
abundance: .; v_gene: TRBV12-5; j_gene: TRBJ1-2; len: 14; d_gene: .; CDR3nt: TGTGCTAGTGGTTTGACCGCCGTTGGAGGTGGCTACACCTTC; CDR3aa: CASGLTAVGGGYTF
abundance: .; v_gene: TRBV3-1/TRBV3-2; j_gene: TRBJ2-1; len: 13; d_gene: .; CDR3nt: TGTGCCAGCAGCCAACCACAAACCGGGAAGCAGTTCTTC; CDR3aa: CASSQPQTGKQFF
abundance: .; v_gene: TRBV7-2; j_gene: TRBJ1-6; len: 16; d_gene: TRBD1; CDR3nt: TGTGCCAGCAGCTTAAGGGGGACAGCAAATAATTCACCCCTCCACTTT; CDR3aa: CASSLRGTANNSPLHF
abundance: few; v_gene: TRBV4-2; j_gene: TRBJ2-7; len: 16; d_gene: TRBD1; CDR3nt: TGTGCCAGCAGCGACCCCGGGGGACAGGGGGCCTACGAGCAGTACTTC; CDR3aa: CASSDPGGQGAYEQYF
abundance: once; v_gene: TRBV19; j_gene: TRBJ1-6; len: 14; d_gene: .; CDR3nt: TGTGCCAGTAGCCTTGAGGCGGTGGATTCACCCCTCCACTTT; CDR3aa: CASSLEAVDSPLHF
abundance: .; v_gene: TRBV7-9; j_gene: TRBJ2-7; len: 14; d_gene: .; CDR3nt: TGTGCCAGCAGCCCCGCCAGGGGGGTCTACGAGCAGTACTTC; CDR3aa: CASSPARGVYEQYF
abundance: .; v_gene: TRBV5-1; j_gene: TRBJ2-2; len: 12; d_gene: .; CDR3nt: TGCGCCAGCTTGAGTGGGCCCGGGGAGCTGTTTTTT; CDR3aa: CASLSGPGELFF